The 7 T cell receptor beta chains given below trace back to one sample, sequenced in a study of blood T cell repertoires in COVID-19 (dated by TCRdb to between 2020 and 2021). Libraries were prepared through the immunoSEQ multiplex PCR assay. TCRdb retrieved this table from immuneACCESS and kept in-frame rearrangements only. Not all clones are present; in checked studies, unresolved V genes account for under half, and no reason is known for the remainder. In this sample the table shows a few hundred thousand clones, about 88% of which occur a single time. 4% to 5% of the sample is held by the ten biggest clonotypes. Sequenced: peripheral blood. These receptors all come from a woman in her forties who had recovered from COVID-19.

The V and J genes are TRBV5-6 and TRBJ2-7; 8 bases line up with TRBD2. V was clipped by 3 bases and J by 3 bases; unmatched bases: 5. Germline CDR1 is SGHDT and CDR2 is YYEEEE. CDR3 size: 14 residues. The CDR3: CASSSGGTSYEQYV. In DNA, the CDR3 is TGTGCCAGCAGCTCGGGCGGGACTAGCTACGAGCAGTACGTC.

The V call is TRBV2, the J call TRBJ2-1, with D tentatively TRBD2 (6 bases). The germline V and J ends were trimmed by 6 bases and 4 bases, with 13 bases remaining between them. The CDR3 extends over 14 amino acids. Germline V gives CDR1 SNHLY, CDR2 FYNNEI. The CDR3 nucleotides are TGTGCCAGCAGAATACTTGGGGGGTACAATGAGCAGTTCTTC. Amino acid sequence: CASRILGGYNEQFF.

This chain connects TRBV28 to TRBJ2-3; TRBD1 agrees at 11 bases. Germline CDR1 reads MDHEN; CDR2 reads SYDVKM. CDR3 length: 14 amino acids. Trimming took 10 bases from V and 3 from J; bases not matched to a gene: 6. CDR3 nucleotides: TGTGCCACCAGGGACAGGGGGAGGACAGATACGCAGTATTTT. Protein sequence: CATRDRGRTDTQYF.

Here the CDR3 reads CASSPIAGGRTDTQYF. CDR3 bases: TGTGCCAGCAGCCCTATAGCGGGGGGCCGCACAGATACGCAGTATTTT. The chain has TRBV11-2 and TRBJ2-3, with 10 bases aligning to TRBD2. Trimming removed 5 bases from V and 1 base from J; junction bases left unmatched: 6. Germline CDR1 and CDR2: SGHAT and FQNNGV. The CDR3 loop spans 16 amino acids.

The chain recombines TRBV7-3 with TRBJ1-6; D gene uncertain. With 5 bases removed from V and 6 bases from J, the gap between germline ends came to 8 bases. Germline loops: CDR1 SGHTA, CDR2 FQGTGA. The CDR3 is made up of 13 amino acids. This chain's CDR3 is CASSRVINSPLHF. The DNA for the CDR3 is TGTGCCAGCAGCCGAGTAATTAATTCACCCCTCCACTTT.

The V and J genes are TRBV28 and TRBJ1-5; D perhaps matches TRBD1 (5 bases). The CDR3 is 15 amino acids. The germline V and J ends were trimmed by 2 bases and 6 bases, with 14 bases remaining between them. In germline, CDR1 is MDHEN, CDR2 SYDVKM. The CDR3 spells CASSLIPQGGQPQHF. DNA of the CDR3: TGTGCCAGCAGTTTAATCCCGCAGGGAGGTCAGCCCCAGCATTTT. Filled out from reference TRBV28 and TRBJ1-5, the complete variable domain reads DVKVTQSSRYLVKRTGEKVFLECVQDMDHENMFWYRQDPGLGLRLIYFSYDVKMKEKGDIPEGYSVSREKKERFSLILESASTNQTSMYLCASSLIPQGGQPQHFGDGTRLSIL.

The chain has TRBV30 and TRBJ2-7; the D gene is possibly TRBD1 (6 bases). The V gene's germline CDR1 is GTSNPN and CDR2 SVGIG (reference sequence). This CDR3 is 13 amino acids long. V lost 4 bases to trimming and J lost 2 bases, with 12 bases between them. The CDR3 protein is CAWKGDKPYEQYF. DNA of the CDR3: TGTGCCTGGAAGGGGGACAAGCCCTACGAGCAGTACTTC.